This T cell receptor (beta chain) was retrieved from a study of T cell changes during pregnancy in multiple sclerosis (dated by TCRdb to between 2019 and 2020). For the study in its entirety: Changes in the T cell repertoire over the course of pregnancy were examined in this study in women with multiple sclerosis.

Based on the germline V gene, the CDR1 and CDR2 sequences are KGHSH and LQKENI. Relative to germline, V is 3 bases shorter and J is 0 bases shorter, with 12 bases between their ends. The CDR3 numbers 16 residues from cysteine through phenylalanine. The sequence is cut down to CDR3 DNA, 48 bases in frame from base 1. The protocol used for the library was the immunoSEQ multiplex PCR assay. TCRdb took over this immuneACCESS table, retaining in-frame rearrangements with V and J assigned. Such tables are incomplete; in checked studies, under half of the missing clones stem from an unresolved V gene, and the remainder is unexplained. Within this sample are some 110,000 clones, with 85% to 95% of them counted one time only. Approximately 1.6% of the sample rests with the top ten. As concerns this clone: Its antigen remains unidentified. Base qualities are not provided; no much larger clone lies one nucleotide away.

This TCR derives from a female donor with multiple sclerosis, enrolled in a pregnancy study. Source: peripheral blood, taken after pregnancy. Recombination linked TRBV18 to TRBJ1-3, with the D segment identity uncertain. In nucleotide form, the sequence is TGTGCCAGCTCACCTAGTCTACCGAGCTCTGGAAACACCATATATTTT. The translation is CASSPSLPSSGNTIYF.